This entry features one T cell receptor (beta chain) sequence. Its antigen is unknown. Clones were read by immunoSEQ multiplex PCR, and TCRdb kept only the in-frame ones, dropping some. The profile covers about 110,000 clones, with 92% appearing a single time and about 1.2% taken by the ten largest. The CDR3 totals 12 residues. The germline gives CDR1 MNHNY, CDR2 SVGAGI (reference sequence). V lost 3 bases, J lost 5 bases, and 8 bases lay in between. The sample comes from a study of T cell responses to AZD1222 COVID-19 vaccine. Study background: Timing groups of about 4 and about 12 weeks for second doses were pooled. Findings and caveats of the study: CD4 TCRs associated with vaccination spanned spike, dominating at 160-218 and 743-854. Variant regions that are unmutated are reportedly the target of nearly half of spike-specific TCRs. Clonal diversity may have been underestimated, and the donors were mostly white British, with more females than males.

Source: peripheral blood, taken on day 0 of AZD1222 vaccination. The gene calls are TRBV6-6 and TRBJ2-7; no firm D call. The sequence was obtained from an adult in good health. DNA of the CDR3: TGTGCCAGCAGTTATGGGTACCACGAGCAGTACTTC. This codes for CASSYGYHEQYF.